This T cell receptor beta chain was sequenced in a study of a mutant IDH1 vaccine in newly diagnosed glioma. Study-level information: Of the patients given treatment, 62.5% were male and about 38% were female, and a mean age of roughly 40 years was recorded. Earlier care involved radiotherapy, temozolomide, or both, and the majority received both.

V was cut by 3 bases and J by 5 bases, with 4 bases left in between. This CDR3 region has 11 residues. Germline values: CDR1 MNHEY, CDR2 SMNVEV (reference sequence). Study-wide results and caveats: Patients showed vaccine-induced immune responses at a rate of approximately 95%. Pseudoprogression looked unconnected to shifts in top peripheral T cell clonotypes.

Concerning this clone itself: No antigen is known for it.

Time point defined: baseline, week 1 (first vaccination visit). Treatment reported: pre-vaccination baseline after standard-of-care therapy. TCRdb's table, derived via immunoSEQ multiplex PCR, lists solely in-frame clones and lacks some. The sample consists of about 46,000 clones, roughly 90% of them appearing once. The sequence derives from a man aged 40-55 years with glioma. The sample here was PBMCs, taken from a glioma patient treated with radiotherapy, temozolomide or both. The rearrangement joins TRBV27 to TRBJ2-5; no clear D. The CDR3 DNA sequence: TGTGCCAGCAGTTTGGGGGAGACCCAGTACTTC. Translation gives CASSLGETQYF.